Below are 28 T cell receptor beta chains sequenced from a single sample in a study of shared clonotypes between healthy human individuals. Naivety among CD8 cells was defined by CD45RO negativity and positive CCR7 selection, thereby excluding terminally differentiated effector memory CD45RA+ cells. Produced via immunoSEQ multiplex PCR; TCRdb's table is partial and in-frame only. Found here are around 620,000 clones, roughly 95% of them singletons; the top ten hold approximately 0.11%. Specimen: naive CD8+ T cells sorted from blood. The receptor source for this set is a young woman in good health.

The CDR3 coding sequence is TGTGCCAGCAGCGTACGGGAGGGGGCAGCCACTGAAGCTTTCTTT. Translating it yields CASSVREGAATEAFF. V gene TRBV16 combines with J gene TRBJ1-1; 7 nucleotides match TRBD1. The CDR3 sequence is 15 residues long. V trimming: 5 bases; J trimming: 4 bases; junction bases outside the gene matches: 10. CDR1 and CDR2 from the germline V gene are KGHSY and FQNENV.

This chain joins TRBV27 and TRBJ1-5, with 7 positions matching TRBD1. CDR3 size: 14 residues. The J segment lost 5 bases and the V segment lost 5 bases, leaving 6 bases of the junction unmatched. CDR1 MNHEY and CDR2 SMNVEV come from the germline V gene (reference sequence). Written as DNA, the CDR3 is TGTGCCAGCAGTCCGGGGACAGCCCATCAGCCCCAGCATTTT. Protein: CASSPGTAHQPQHF.

The gene calls are TRBV4-2 and TRBJ2-1; TRBD2 matches 7 bases. CDR1 LGHNA and CDR2 YNFKEQ come from the germline V gene. The CDR3 runs to 17 residues. The ends lost 0 bases at V and 9 bases at J; junction bases unmatched: 14. The CDR3 here is CASSQDQSGAPSSEQFF. The CDR3 nucleotides are TGTGCCAGCAGCCAAGATCAGAGCGGGGCCCCATCGTCTGAGCAGTTCTTC.

The CDR3 coding sequence is TGTGCCAGCAGTAACCGGCAAGAACCCATGAACACTGAAGCTTTCTTT. Translated, it gives CASSNRQEPMNTEAFF. The chain employs TRBV28 and TRBJ1-1, with no clear D. V dropped 5 bases and J dropped 0 bases, with 16 bases sitting between them. Germline assignment: CDR1 MDHEN and CDR2 SYDVKM. The CDR3 has 16 amino acids.

The V call is TRBV9, the J call TRBJ2-3; D is perhaps TRBD2 (7 bases). The CDR3 is 15 residues long. V was pared by 4 bases and J by 0 bases, with 12 bases between. Germline CDR1 is SGDLS and CDR2 is YYNGEE. Here the CDR3 reads CASSLGGASTDTQYF. The CDR3 DNA reads as TGTGCCAGCAGCCTAGGGGGGGCTAGCACAGATACGCAGTATTTT. Supplemented by reference TRBV9 and TRBJ2-3, the full variable domain reads DSGVTQTPKHLITATGQRVTLRCSPRSGDLSVYWYQQSLDQGLQFLIQYYNGEERAKGNILERFSAQQFPDLHSELNLSSLELGDSALYFCASSLGGASTDTQYFGPGTRLTVL.

This chain connects TRBV20-1 to TRBJ2-7; no clear D. Germline V gene lookup returns CDR1 DFQATT and CDR2 SNEGSKA (reference sequence). Trimming removed 8 bases at V and 3 bases at J, with 11 bases between. There are 11 residues in the CDR3. CDR3 region: CSPSGNYEQYF. CDR3 nucleotide sequence: TGCAGTCCGTCCGGTAACTACGAGCAGTACTTC.

J is TRBJ2-7 and V is TRBV27, with 9 bases aligning to TRBD2. The junction had 6 bases not matched to a gene; V was cut back by 2 bases and J by 4 bases. The CDR3 totals 15 residues. Germline CDR1 is MNHEY and CDR2 is SMNVEV (reference sequence). In DNA, the CDR3 is TGTGCCAGCAGTTTAGTAGCGGGAGACAGGTACGAGCAGTACTTC. Its translation: CASSLVAGDRYEQYF.

The V call is TRBV5-1, the J call TRBJ2-1; maybe TRBD1 (6 bases). The CDR3 totals 11 residues. Germline V gene sequence: CDR1 SGHRS, CDR2 YFSETQ. Trimming removed 4 bases at V and 12 bases at J, with 11 bases between. The CDR3 region has the DNA TGCGCCAGCAGCCCTGGGGGCGGGCAGTTCTTC. Translating gives CASSPGGGQFF.

The rearrangement uses TRBV2 and TRBJ2-1; unclear D gene. Germline lookup yields CDR1 SNHLY and CDR2 FYNNEI. This CDR3 has 12 amino acids. With 6 bases removed from V and 6 bases from J, the gap between germline ends came to 9 bases. The CDR3 is CASRGLSNEQFF. The CDR3, as DNA: TGTGCCAGCAGAGGGTTGAGCAATGAGCAGTTCTTC.

Points on this clone: In the same sample, other DNA sequences code for this CDR3. The chain recombines TRBV6-5 with TRBJ2-7, with D possibly called TRBD1 or TRBD2 (5 bases each). This CDR3 has 13 amino acids. The germline CDR1 and CDR2 sequences are MNHEY and SVGAGI. V was shortened by 0 bases and J by 2 bases, with 5 bases between the two germline ends. CDR3 DNA sequence: TGTGCCAGCAGTTACTCGGGACCCTACGAGCAGTACTTC. Encoded protein: CASSYSGPYEQYF.

This rearrangement joins TRBV2 to TRBJ1-4; tentatively, D is TRBD1 (6 bases). The CDR3 covers 14 residues. Germline V CDR1 and CDR2: SNHLY, FYNNEI. V was cut by 2 bases and J by 10 bases, with 14 bases left in between. The CDR3 protein is CASSETGRERKLFF. CDR3 DNA: TGTGCCAGCAGTGAAACAGGGAGAGAGCGAAAACTGTTTTTT.

This chain uses TRBV11-2 with TRBJ2-5; D call uncertain. The CDR3 contains 14 residues. Trimming cost V 4 bases and J 4 bases, with 13 bases left between them. Germline V gene sequence: CDR1 SGHAT, CDR2 FQNNGV. CDR3 region: CASSSWKVSETQYF. DNA of the CDR3: TGTGCCAGCAGCTCCTGGAAGGTCTCAGAGACCCAGTACTTC.

The rearrangement uses TRBV27 and TRBJ2-1, with D possibly matching TRBD2 (5 bases). V was pared by 4 bases and J by 6 bases, with 10 bases between. CDR3 size: 13 residues. Germline CDR1 and CDR2: MNHEY and SMNVEV (reference sequence). For the CDR3, the DNA is TGTGCCAGCAGTTCTGGACTCAGCAATGAGCAGTTCTTC. Protein: CASSSGLSNEQFF.

V is TRBV27 and J is TRBJ1-2; D possibly corresponds to TRBD1 (6 bases). Germline V gene sequence: CDR1 MNHEY, CDR2 SMNVEV (reference sequence). The V gene lost 6 bases and the J gene lost 2 bases, with 13 bases spanning the gap. The CDR3 sequence is 14 residues long. The CDR3 DNA is TGTGCCAGCAGCCTTGACGGGGGCAACTATGGCTACACCTTC. Encoded protein: CASSLDGGNYGYTF.

This clone was detected once. The CDR3 loop reads CASRSSGSYNEQFF. CDR3 bases: TGCGCCAGCAGGTCTAGCGGGTCCTACAATGAGCAGTTCTTC. The chain carries TRBV4-1 and TRBJ2-1; 8 bases agree with TRBD2. This CDR3 has 14 amino acids. Germline-derived CDR1 and CDR2 are MGHRA and YSYEKL. The ends lost 6 bases at V and 1 base at J; junction bases unmatched: 2.

In the case of this clone: One junction end does not reproduce the germline sequence, and a read error may be involved. The chain recombines TRBV28 with TRBJ2-7, with D maybe TRBD1 (7 bases). The CDR3 has 14 amino acids. From germline, CDR1 is MDHEN and CDR2 SYDVKM. CDR3 in amino acids: CASRLREDRTDQNF. In nucleotides, the CDR3 is TGTGCCAGCAGACTAAGGGAGGACAGGACAGACCAGAACTTC.

The chain couples TRBV27 to TRBJ2-1, with TRBD2 as a possible D gene (5 bases). Trimming shortened V by 1 base and J by 2 bases, and 9 bases separated the two germline ends. Germline loops: CDR1 MNHEY, CDR2 SMNVEV (reference sequence). The CDR3 has 15 residues. CDR3 sequence: CASSLYPSPYNEQFF. For the CDR3, the DNA is TGTGCCAGCAGTTTATACCCTAGCCCCTACAATGAGCAGTTCTTC.

The chain has TRBV5-5 and TRBJ1-1, with 7 positions matching TRBD1. CDR3 length equals 15 residues. Unmatched junction bases numbered 8, after V lost 4 bases and J lost 2 bases. Germline CDR1 and CDR2: SGHKS and YYEKEE (reference sequence). The CDR3: CASSAHRGFNTEAFF. The CDR3 bases are TGTGCCAGCAGCGCTCACAGGGGATTTAACACTGAAGCTTTCTTT.

V usage is TRBV7-8 and J usage is TRBJ2-1; 9 nucleotides match TRBD1. The CDR3 sequence is 15 residues long. V shed 5 bases, J shed 4 bases, and the junction held 6 bases outside the gene matches. CDR1 SGHVS and CDR2 FQNEAQ come from the germline V gene. The CDR3 nucleotides are TGTGCCAGCAGCAAGACCGGGACAGGGTACAATGAGCAGTTCTTC. Translating gives CASSKTGTGYNEQFF.

This clone showed up just once. For the CDR3, the DNA is TGTGCCAGCTCACCAGGCGGGATTCTGAACGGCTACACCTTC. Translating it yields CASSPGGILNGYTF. The V and J genes are TRBV18 and TRBJ1-2; no definite D call. The CDR3 length is 14 residues. Trimming shortened V by 2 bases and J by 8 bases, and 15 bases separated the two germline ends. Germline V gene sequence: CDR1 KGHSH, CDR2 LQKENI.

The chain has TRBV11-2 and TRBJ2-7; D is unresolved. The CDR3 extends over 12 amino acids. Germline V CDR1 and CDR2: SGHAT, FQNNGV. Trimming stripped 5 bases from V and 7 bases from J, with 12 bases between. The chain's CDR3 is CASSAPLGEQYF. The CDR3 bases are TGTGCCAGCAGCGCCCCGCTTGGTGAGCAGTACTTC.

The gene calls are TRBV28 and TRBJ2-1; D gene uncertain. Germline V gene data show CDR1 as MDHEN and CDR2 as SYDVKM. The CDR3 runs to 12 residues. With 4 bases removed from V and 4 bases from J, the gap between germline ends came to 5 bases. CDR3 nucleotide sequence: TGTGCCAGCAGTTCCTATTACAATGAGCAGTTCTTC. Protein sequence: CASSSYYNEQFF.

This chain links TRBV28 with TRBJ2-5; weak D call: TRBD1 (6 bases). Trimming pared 5 bases from V and 3 bases from J, leaving 16 bases between. Germline V gene data show CDR1 as MDHEN and CDR2 as SYDVKM. CDR3 size: 15 residues. As DNA, the CDR3 is TGTGCCAGCAGTACGACGCTCTGGACAGAAGAGACCCAGTACTTC. Amino acids: CASSTTLWTEETQYF.

The count of this clone is one. V is TRBV7-9 and J is TRBJ1-1, with D perhaps TRBD1 (5 bases). Looked up from germline, CDR1 is SEHNR and CDR2 is FQNEAQ (reference sequence). The V gene lost 1 base and the J gene lost 0 bases, with 12 bases spanning the gap. The CDR3 has 16 amino acids. As DNA, the CDR3 is TGTGCCAGCAGCTTAGTGGGGGTTAGGGTGAACACTGAAGCTTTCTTT. It is translated as CASSLVGVRVNTEAFF.

V is TRBV6-6 and J is TRBJ2-2, with 7 nucleotides matching TRBD1. From germline, CDR1 is MNHNY and CDR2 SVGAGI (reference sequence). This CDR3 region has 15 residues. The trim removed 2 bases at V and 7 bases at J, leaving 7 bases unmatched. For the CDR3, the DNA is TGTGCCAGCAGTTACGCTCAGGGGGAGAACGGGGAGCTGTTTTTT. This translates into CASSYAQGENGELFF.

This chain joins TRBV19 and TRBJ2-3; D is perhaps TRBD2 (6 bases). Germline CDR1 LNHDA, CDR2 SQIVND (reference sequence). The V and J ends lost 7 bases and 0 bases respectively, with 17 bases between them. This CDR3 comprises 16 residues. The CDR3 nucleotides read TGTGCCAGTACCAAAAGCTCCGGGAGAAGCACAGATACGCAGTATTTT. Amino acids: CASTKSSGRSTDTQYF.

In DNA, the CDR3 is TGTGCCAGCTCACCATCTCCCCCGGACCGCGGCGCCTACAATGAGCAGTTCTTC. Protein product: CASSPSPPDRGAYNEQFF. This chain joins TRBV18 and TRBJ2-1, with D uncertain. Germline lookup yields CDR1 KGHSH and CDR2 LQKENI. With 2 bases removed from V and 2 bases from J, the gap between germline ends came to 19 bases. The CDR3 length is 18 residues.

The chain uses TRBV4-1 and TRBJ2-3; no definite D call. Germline loops: CDR1 MGHRA, CDR2 YSYEKL. Trimming removed 1 base from V and 5 bases from J, with 10 bases in between. The CDR3 sequence is 14 residues long. CDR3 sequence reads: CASSQGRVLDTQYF. CDR3 DNA: TGCGCCAGCAGCCAAGGAAGGGTATTAGATACGCAGTATTTT.